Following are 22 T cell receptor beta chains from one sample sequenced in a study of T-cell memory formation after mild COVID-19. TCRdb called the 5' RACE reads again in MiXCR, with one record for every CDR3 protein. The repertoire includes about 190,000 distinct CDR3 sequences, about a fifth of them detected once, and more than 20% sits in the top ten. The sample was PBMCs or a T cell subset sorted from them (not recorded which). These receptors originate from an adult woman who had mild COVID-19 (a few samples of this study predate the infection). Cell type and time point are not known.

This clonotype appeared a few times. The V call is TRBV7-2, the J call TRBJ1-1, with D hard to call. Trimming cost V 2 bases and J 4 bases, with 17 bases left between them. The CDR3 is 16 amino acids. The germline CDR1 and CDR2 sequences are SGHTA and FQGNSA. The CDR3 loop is CASSLSLFGDGTEAFF. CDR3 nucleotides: TGTGCCAGCAGCTTAAGTTTGTTTGGGGATGGCACTGAAGCTTTCTTT.

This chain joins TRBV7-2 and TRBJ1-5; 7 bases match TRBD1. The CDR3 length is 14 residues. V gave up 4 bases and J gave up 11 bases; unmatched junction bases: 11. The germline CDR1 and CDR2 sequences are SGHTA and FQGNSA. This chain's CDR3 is CASSSYRGFGAQHF. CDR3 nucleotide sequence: TGTGCCAGCAGCTCCTACAGGGGCTTTGGGGCCCAGCATTTT.

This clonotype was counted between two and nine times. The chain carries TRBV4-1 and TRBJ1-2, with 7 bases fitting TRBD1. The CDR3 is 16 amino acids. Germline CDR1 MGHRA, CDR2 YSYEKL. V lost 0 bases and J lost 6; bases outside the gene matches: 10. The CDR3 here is CASSQDPQGEADGYTF. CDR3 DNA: TGCGCCAGCAGCCAAGACCCTCAGGGGGAAGCGGATGGCTACACCTTC.

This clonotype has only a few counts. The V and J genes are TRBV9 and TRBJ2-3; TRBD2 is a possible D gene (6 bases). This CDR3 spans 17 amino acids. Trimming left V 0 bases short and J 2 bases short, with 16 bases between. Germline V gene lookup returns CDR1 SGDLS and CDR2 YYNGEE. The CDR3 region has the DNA TGTGCCAGCAGCGTAGCGGCGGGGCTATTTATCACAGATACGCAGTATTTT. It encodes CASSVAAGLFITDTQYF.

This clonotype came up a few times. The CDR3 protein is CASSYWTGEETQYF. In DNA, the CDR3 is TGTGCCAGCAGTTATTGGACAGGGGAGGAGACCCAGTACTTC. The chain uses TRBV11-2 and TRBJ2-5; 9 nucleotides align to TRBD1. CDR3 length equals 14 residues. V was clipped by 6 bases and J by 5 bases; unmatched bases: 7. Germline loops: CDR1 SGHAT, CDR2 FQNNGV.

The CDR3 DNA reads as TGTGCCAGCAGCCGGATACTAGCGGGGACCTCCTACGAGCAGTACTTC. Its translation is CASSRILAGTSYEQYF. The chain carries TRBV4-2 and TRBJ2-7; 10 nucleotides line up with TRBD2. V lost 4 bases and J lost 0; bases outside the gene matches: 6. The CDR3 totals 16 residues. From germline, CDR1 is LGHNA and CDR2 YNFKEQ.

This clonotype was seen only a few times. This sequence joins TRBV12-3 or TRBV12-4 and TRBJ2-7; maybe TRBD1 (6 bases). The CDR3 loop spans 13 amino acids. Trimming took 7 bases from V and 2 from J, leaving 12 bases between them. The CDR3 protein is CASTPTGTYEQYF. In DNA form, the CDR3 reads TGTGCCAGCACCCCGACAGGTACCTACGAGCAGTACTTC.

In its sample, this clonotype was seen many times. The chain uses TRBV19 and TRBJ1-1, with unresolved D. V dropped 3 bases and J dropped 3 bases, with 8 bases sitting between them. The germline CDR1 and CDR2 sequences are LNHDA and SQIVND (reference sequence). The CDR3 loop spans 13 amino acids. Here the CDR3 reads CASSINMDTEAFF. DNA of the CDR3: TGTGCCAGTAGTATCAATATGGACACTGAAGCTTTCTTT.

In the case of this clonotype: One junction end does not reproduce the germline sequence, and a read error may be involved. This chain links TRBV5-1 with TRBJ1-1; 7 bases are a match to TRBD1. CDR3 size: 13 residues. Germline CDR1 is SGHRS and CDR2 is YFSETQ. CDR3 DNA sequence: TGCGCCAGCAGCTCGACAGGGAACGCTGAAGCTTTCTTT. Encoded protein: CASSSTGNAEAFF.

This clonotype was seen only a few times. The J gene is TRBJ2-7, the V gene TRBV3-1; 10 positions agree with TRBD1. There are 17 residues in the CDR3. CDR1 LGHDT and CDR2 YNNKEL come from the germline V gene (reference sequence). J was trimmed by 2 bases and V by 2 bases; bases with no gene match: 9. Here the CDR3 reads CASSQPWGDRGPYEQYF. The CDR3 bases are TGTGCCAGCAGCCAACCTTGGGGGGACAGGGGCCCCTACGAGCAGTACTTC.

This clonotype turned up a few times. The DNA for the CDR3 is TGTGCCAGCAGCCCAAGGGGAGGGGCGGCCAAAAACATTCAGTACTTC. This sequence encodes CASSPRGGAAKNIQYF. The chain is built from TRBV9 and TRBJ2-4; 7 positions match TRBD2. The ends lost 4 bases at V and 1 base at J; junction bases unmatched: 8. CDR1 and CDR2 (germline): SGDLS, YYNGEE. CDR3 length equals 16 residues.

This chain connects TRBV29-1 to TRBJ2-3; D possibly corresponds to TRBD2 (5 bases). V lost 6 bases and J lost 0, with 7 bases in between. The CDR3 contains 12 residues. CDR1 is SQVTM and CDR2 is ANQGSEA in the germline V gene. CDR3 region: CSVLVSTDTQYF. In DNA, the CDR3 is TGCAGCGTACTAGTTAGCACAGATACGCAGTATTTT.

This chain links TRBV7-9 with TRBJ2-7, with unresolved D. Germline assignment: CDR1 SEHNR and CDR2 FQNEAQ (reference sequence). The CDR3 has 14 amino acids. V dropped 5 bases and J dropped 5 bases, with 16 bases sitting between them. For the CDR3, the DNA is TGTGCCAGCAGCCGGGTCGAGTGTTCCCACGAGCAGTACTTC. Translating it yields CASSRVECSHEQYF.

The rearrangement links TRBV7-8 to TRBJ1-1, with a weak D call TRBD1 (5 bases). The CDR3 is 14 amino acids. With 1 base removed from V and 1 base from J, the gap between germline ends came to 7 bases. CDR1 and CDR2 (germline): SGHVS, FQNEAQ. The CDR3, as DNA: TGTGCCAGCAGCTTAGTTACAGGGAACACTGAAGCTTTCTTT. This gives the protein CASSLVTGNTEAFF.

The CDR3: CASSVGTRTYEQYF. CDR3 DNA sequence: TGTGCCAGCAGCGTGGGGACTAGAACCTACGAGCAGTACTTC. The chain employs TRBV9 and TRBJ2-7; 8 nucleotides match TRBD2. J was trimmed by 2 bases and V by 2 bases; bases with no gene match: 3. The CDR3 runs to 14 residues. Germline CDR1 SGDLS, CDR2 YYNGEE.

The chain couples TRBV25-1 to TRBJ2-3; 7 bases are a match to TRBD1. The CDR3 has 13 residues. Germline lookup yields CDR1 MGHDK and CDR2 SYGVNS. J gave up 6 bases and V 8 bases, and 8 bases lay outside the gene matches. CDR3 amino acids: CASGDSSGDTQYF. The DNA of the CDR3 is TGTGCCAGCGGGGACAGTTCCGGGGATACGCAGTATTTT.

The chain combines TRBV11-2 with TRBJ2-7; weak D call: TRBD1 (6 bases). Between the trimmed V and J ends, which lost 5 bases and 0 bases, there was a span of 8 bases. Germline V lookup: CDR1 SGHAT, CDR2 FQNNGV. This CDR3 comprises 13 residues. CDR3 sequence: CASSRDISYEQYF. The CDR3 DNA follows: TGTGCCAGCAGCCGGGACATCTCCTACGAGCAGTACTTC.

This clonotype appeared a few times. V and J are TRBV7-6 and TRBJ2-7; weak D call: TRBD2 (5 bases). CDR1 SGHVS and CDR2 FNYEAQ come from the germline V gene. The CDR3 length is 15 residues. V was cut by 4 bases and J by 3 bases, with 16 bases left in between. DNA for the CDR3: TGTGCCAGCAGCTCGGAAGGCTCCGGGAACTACGAGCAGTACTTC. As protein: CASSSEGSGNYEQYF.

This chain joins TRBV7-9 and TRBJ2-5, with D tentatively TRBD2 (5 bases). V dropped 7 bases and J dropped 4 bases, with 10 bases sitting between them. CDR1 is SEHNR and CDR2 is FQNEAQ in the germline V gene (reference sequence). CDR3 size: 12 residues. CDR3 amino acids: CASKDWVETQYF. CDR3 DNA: TGTGCCAGCAAGGACTGGGTAGAGACCCAGTACTTC.

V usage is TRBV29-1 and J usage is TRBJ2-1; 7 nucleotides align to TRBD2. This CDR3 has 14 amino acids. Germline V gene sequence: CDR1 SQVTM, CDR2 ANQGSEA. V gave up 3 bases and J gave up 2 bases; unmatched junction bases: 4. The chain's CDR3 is CSVDTSETYNEQFF. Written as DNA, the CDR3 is TGCAGCGTTGATACTAGCGAGACCTACAATGAGCAGTTCTTC.

CDR3 in amino acids: CAISESGQGGTEAFF. CDR3 in DNA: TGTGCCATCAGTGAGTCAGGACAGGGAGGTACTGAAGCTTTCTTT. This chain links TRBV10-3 with TRBJ1-1; 8 bases map to TRBD1. Per the germline V gene, CDR1 is ENHRY and CDR2 is SYGVKD. The CDR3 is made up of 15 amino acids. After removal of 0 bases from V and 5 bases from J, the junction contained 5 bases not matched to a gene.

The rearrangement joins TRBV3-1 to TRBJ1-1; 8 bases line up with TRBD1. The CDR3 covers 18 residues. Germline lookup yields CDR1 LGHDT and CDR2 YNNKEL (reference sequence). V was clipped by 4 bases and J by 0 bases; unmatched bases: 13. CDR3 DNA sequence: TGTGCCAGCAGCCCTTTGGAGACAGGGGCAGTTCTGAACACTGAAGCTTTCTTT. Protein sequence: CASSPLETGAVLNTEAFF.